The 14 T cell receptor beta chains listed next were all sequenced from one sample in a study of regulatory and conventional T cells in RAG deficiency. Regulatory T cells were sorted from blood as CD4+ CD25-high CD127-low cells. The assay was immunoSEQ multiplex PCR, and TCRdb's table has in-frame clones only and misses some. The sample consists of about 540 clones, over 80% of them appearing once. Sequenced sample: Tregs sorted from blood. All receptors come from a human donor with RAG deficiency presenting as severe combined immunodeficiency.

About this clone: One end of the junction does not line up with germline, which may come from a read error. In the same sample, other DNA sequences code for this CDR3. The rearrangement joins TRBV27 to TRBJ1-5; tentatively, D is TRBD1 (6 bases). Germline V gene data show CDR1 as MNHEY and CDR2 as SMNVEV (reference sequence). The CDR3 totals 17 residues. The CDR3 loop reads CASSRLWDNYSNQPQHF. CDR3 DNA sequence: TGTGCCAGCAGCCGACTATGGGACAACTATAGCAATCAGCCCCAGCACTTT.

This clone was seen a single time. The rearrangement joins TRBV25-1 to TRBJ1-1; possible D gene TRBD1, 5 bases. Trimming pared 6 bases from V and 5 bases from J, leaving 13 bases between. The CDR3 covers 13 residues. The germline gives CDR1 MGHDK, CDR2 SYGVNS. This CDR3 reads CASRRGGRTEAFF. The CDR3 region has the DNA TGTGCCAGCAGACGCGGGGGAAGGACTGAAGCTTTCTTT.

The rearrangement joins TRBV30 to TRBJ1-2; D is undetermined. Trimming took 4 bases from V and 4 from J, leaving 22 bases between them. CDR1 is GTSNPN, CDR2 SVGIG, per germline (reference sequence). This CDR3 is built from 16 residues. The CDR3 sequence: CAWNWKCYRKTYGYTF. The CDR3 DNA is TGTGCCTGGAACTGGAAGTGTTATAGAAAGACCTATGGCTACACCTTC.

CDR3: CGSATSDSHKVGPQSRANVLTF. DNA of the CDR3: TGTGGCAGTGCCACTAGTGATAGCCACAAAGTCGGGCCACAAAGTCGGGCCAACGTCCTGACTTTC. V and J are TRBV8-2 and TRBJ2-6; the DNA was not used to check the table's D call, TRBD2. TRBV8-2 is termed a pseudogene. This CDR3 contains 22 residues.

This rearrangement joins TRBV2 to TRBJ2-2; 7 bases agree with TRBD2. CDR1 is SNHLY, CDR2 FYNNEI, per germline. CDR3 length: 14 residues. J was trimmed by 5 bases and V by 7 bases; bases with no gene match: 7. CDR3 protein: CASMRESRTGELFF. The CDR3 DNA sequence: TGTGCCAGCATGCGGGAGTCGAGGACCGGGGAGCTGTTTTTT.

The chain recombines TRBV10-1 with TRBJ2-1; unclear D gene. From germline, CDR1 is WNHNN and CDR2 SYGVQD (reference sequence). Deletions cut 4 bases from V and 0 bases from J, with 7 bases between. CDR3 length: 14 residues. The CDR3 bases are TGCGCCAGCAGTGGGGGAAGCTCCTACAATGAGCAGTTCTTC. It translates to CASSGGSSYNEQFF.

The V call is TRBV19, the J call TRBJ2-1; 12 bases are a match to TRBD2. The length of the CDR3 is 14 residues. Germline V CDR1 and CDR2: LNHDA, SQIVND (reference sequence). The ends lost 6 bases at V and 7 bases at J; junction bases unmatched: 4. The CDR3 region is CASRTSGRFNEQFF. In DNA form, the CDR3 reads TGTGCCAGTAGGACTAGCGGGAGATTTAATGAGCAGTTCTTC.

The CDR3 region has the DNA TGTGCCAGCAGGGACAGGAGCTCCTACGAGCAGTACTTC. Protein: CASRDRSSYEQYF. The chain is built from TRBV6-6 and TRBJ2-7; the match to TRBD1 covers 7 bases. Looked up from germline, CDR1 is MNHNY and CDR2 is SVGAGI (reference sequence). The V segment lost 6 bases and the J segment 0 bases; nucleotides outside the gene matches: 2. The CDR3 extends over 13 amino acids.

Concerning this clone: This CDR3 is also generated by other DNA sequences in the sample. The J gene is TRBJ1-1, the V gene TRBV6-1, with D perhaps matching TRBD1 (5 bases). This CDR3 is 15 amino acids long. CDR1 and CDR2 from the germline V gene are MNHNS and SASEGT. Between the trimmed V and J ends, which lost 1 base and 0 bases, there was a span of 9 bases. CDR3 sequence: CASSEEGTMNTEAFF. For the CDR3, the DNA is TGTGCCAGCAGTGAAGAGGGGACCATGAACACTGAAGCTTTCTTT.

The V and J genes are TRBV2 and TRBJ1-2; tentatively, D is TRBD1 (5 bases). CDR1 is SNHLY and CDR2 is FYNNEI in the germline V gene. V was pared by 4 bases and J by 2 bases, with 8 bases between. The CDR3 contains 13 residues. CDR3 DNA: TGTGCCAGCAGTGGTCCAGGGAACTATGGCTACACCTTC. Translating it yields CASSGPGNYGYTF.

In its sample, this clone was seen once. The CDR3 DNA reads as TGTGCCAGCAGCTTGGACAACTATGGCTACACCTTC. Translation gives CASSLDNYGYTF. The chain couples TRBV5-6 to TRBJ1-2; D uncertain. In germline, CDR1 is SGHDT, CDR2 YYEEEE. The CDR3 has 12 residues. Trimming left V 0 bases short and J 2 bases short, with 2 bases between.

The J gene is TRBJ2-6, the V gene TRBV7-7; no definite D call. CDR3 length equals 19 residues. Deletions cut 3 bases from V and 5 bases from J, with 23 bases between. Germline V CDR1 and CDR2: SSHAT, FNYEAQ (reference sequence). The CDR3 coding sequence is TGTGCCAGCAGCTTGCCACGTAAGGTGCCACAAAGTCGGGCCAACGTCCTGACTTTC. Translation gives CASSLPRKVPQSRANVLTF. Full variable domain (rest looked up from reference TRBV7-7 and TRBJ2-6): GAGVSQSPRYKVTKRGQDVTLRCDPISSHATLYWYQQALGQGPEFLTYFNYEAQPDKSGLPSDRFSAERPEGSISTLTIQRTEQRDSAMYRCASSLPRKVPQSRANVLTFGAGSRLTVL.

This chain joins TRBV15 and TRBJ1-1; D gene unclear. This CDR3 has 13 residues. From germline, CDR1 is LNHNV and CDR2 YYDKDF (reference sequence). Deletions cut 4 bases from V and 7 bases from J, with 13 bases between. CDR3 region: CATSTPIKYEAFF. In DNA, the CDR3 is TGTGCCACCAGCACCCCCATAAAGTATGAAGCTTTCTTT.

This chain links TRBV19 with TRBJ1-2; a possible D gene is TRBD1 (6 bases). CDR3 size: 13 residues. V gave up 3 bases and J gave up 3 bases, with 8 bases separating them. In germline, CDR1 is LNHDA, CDR2 SQIVND (reference sequence). The CDR3 region is CASSMAGDYGYTF. The CDR3 region has the DNA TGTGCCAGTAGTATGGCAGGGGACTATGGCTACACCTTC.